The 5 T cell receptor beta chains in this list originate from one sample, sequenced in a study of breast tumors, draining lymph nodes, adjacent tissues. Axillary draining lymph nodes of breast cancer patients supplied the node samples. TCRdb analysed the multiplex PCR reads with MiXCR anew, one entry per CDR3 protein. Of 150,000 to 200,000 distinct CDR3 sequences listed, 31% were seen once; the top ten hold 4.3%. The sample taken for sequencing was axillary lymph node tissue. All receptors derive from a female donor with breast cancer. Some clones in this sample may be carry-over from other donors' samples.

This clonotype was counted ten times or more. The CDR3 bases are TGTGCCAGCAGCCAAATGGGGACGGCAGATACGCAGTATTTT. It translates to CASSQMGTADTQYF. V usage is TRBV14 and J usage is TRBJ2-3, with D possibly being TRBD1 or TRBD2 (5 bases each). Trimming left V 2 bases short and J 4 bases short, with 10 bases between. This CDR3 has 14 amino acids. In germline, CDR1 is SGHDN, CDR2 FVKESK.

Regarding this clonotype: The junction differs from germline at one of its ends, possibly a read error. The genes are TRBV6-5 and TRBJ2-3; D is unclear. Germline V CDR1 and CDR2: MNHEY, SVGAGI. The CDR3 spans 14 residues. CDR3 sequence reads: CASSHSKGTDTQYF. The CDR3 region has the DNA TGTGCCAGCAGTCACTCGAAGGGCACAGATACGCAGTATTTT.

This clonotype was observed a few times. This CDR3 reads CASSTQSTYNEQFF. The CDR3 bases are TGTGCCAGCTCCACCCAGAGCACCTACAATGAGCAGTTCTTC. The gene calls are TRBV18 and TRBJ2-1, with D uncertain. V lost 6 bases to trimming and J lost 2 bases, with 11 bases between them. CDR3 length equals 14 residues. CDR1 and CDR2 from the germline V gene are KGHSH and LQKENI.

This clonotype was counted at least ten times. The chain has TRBV9 and TRBJ2-5, with 7 nucleotides matching TRBD2. Unmatched junction bases numbered 9, after V lost 0 bases and J lost 4 bases. The CDR3 consists of 16 residues. Germline CDR1 is SGDLS and CDR2 is YYNGEE. In nucleotides, the CDR3 is TGTGCCAGCAGCGTAGGGAGTGGGGGGGACGGAGAGACCCAGTACTTC. Protein sequence: CASSVGSGGDGETQYF.

J is TRBJ1-1 and V is TRBV19; 10 nucleotides match TRBD1. V lost 10 bases to trimming and J lost 3 bases; unmatched junction nucleotides: 5. Germline CDR1 reads LNHDA; CDR2 reads SQIVND (reference sequence). This CDR3 has 13 amino acids. The CDR3 sequence is CATRQGAYTEAFF. The DNA for the CDR3 is TGTGCCACTAGACAGGGGGCATACACTGAAGCTTTCTTT.